This TCR beta chain was identified in a study of cytomegalovirus exposure and HLA in healthy donors. Study conclusions and caveats: Later, an analysis showed that TCR beta chains associated with HLA were more clonally expanded than others that were equally common.

This clone was seen a handful of times. Its antigen is currently unknown. In the PCR, 60 Vbeta and 13 Jbeta primers were used. Measured with immunoSEQ multiplex PCR; TCRdb has only the in-frame clones, and not every one. The profile shows about 180,000 clones, around 80% of them singletons. The sequence derives from a woman in her 30s in good health and CMV-seropositive. Specimen: PBMCs.

As DNA, the CDR3 is TGTGCCAAGCCCAAATCGGGACAGGGATCAAGCAATCAGCCCCAGCATTTT. It encodes CAKPKSGQGSSNQPQHF. The gene calls are TRBV27 and TRBJ1-5, with 9 bases fitting TRBD1. Trimming at V came to 10 bases and at J to 1 base, leaving 14 bases not matched to a gene. The CDR3 covers 17 residues. Germline CDR1 and CDR2: MNHEY and SMNVEV (reference sequence).